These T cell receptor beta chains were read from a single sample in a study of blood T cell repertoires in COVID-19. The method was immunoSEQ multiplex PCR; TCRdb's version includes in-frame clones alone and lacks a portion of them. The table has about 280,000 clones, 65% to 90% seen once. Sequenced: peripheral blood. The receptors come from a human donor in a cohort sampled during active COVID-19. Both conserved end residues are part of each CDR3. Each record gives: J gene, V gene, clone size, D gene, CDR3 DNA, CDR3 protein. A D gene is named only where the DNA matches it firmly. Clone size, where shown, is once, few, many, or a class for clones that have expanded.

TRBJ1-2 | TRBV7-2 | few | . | TGTGCCAGCAGCTTAGGTTTTTCTTCCCAGGGTGGCTATGGCTACACCTTC | CASSLGFSSQGGYGYTF
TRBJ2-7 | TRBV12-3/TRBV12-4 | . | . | TGTGCCAGCAGCCTTACTTCCTACGAGCAGTACTTC | CASSLTSYEQYF
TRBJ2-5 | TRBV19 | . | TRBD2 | TGTGCCAGTAATGCACTAGCGGGAGGTCAAGAGACCCAGTACTTC | CASNALAGGQETQYF
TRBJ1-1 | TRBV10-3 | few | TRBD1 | TGTGCCATCAGTGAACCGGGACAGGGGGACACTGAAGCTTTCTTT | CAISEPGQGDTEAFF
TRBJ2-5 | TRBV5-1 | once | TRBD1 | TGCGCCAGCAGCAGGACAGGGGGAGAGACCCAGTACTTC | CASSRTGGETQYF
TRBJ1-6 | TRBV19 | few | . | TGTGCCAGTGGATCAGGGAATTCACCCCTCCACTTT | CASGSGNSPLHF
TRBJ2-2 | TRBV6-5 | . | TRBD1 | TGTGCCAGCAGTTTAGGGACAGGGGAGACCGGGGAGCTGTTTTTT | CASSLGTGETGELFF
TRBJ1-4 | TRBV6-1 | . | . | TGTGCCAGCAGTGAAGCGCTTAGGCAGGGATCGGAAAAACTGTTTTTT | CASSEALRQGSEKLFF
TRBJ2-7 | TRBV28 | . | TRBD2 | TGTGCCAGCAGTCCCCCGGGGGGGTTCTACGAGCAGTACTTC | CASSPPGGFYEQYF
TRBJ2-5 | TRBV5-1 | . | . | TGCGCCAGCAGCTTGGCCATCGGGGGGCGGCAAGAGACCCAGTACTTC | CASSLAIGGRQETQYF
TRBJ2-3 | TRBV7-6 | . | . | TGTGCCAGCAGCGCGACGACAGGTACACAAGATACGCAGTATTTT | CASSATTGTQDTQYF
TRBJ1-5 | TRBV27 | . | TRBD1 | TGTGCCAGCAGACTGAGGGACAGGGGGAATCAGCCCCAGCATTTT | CASRLRDRGNQPQHF
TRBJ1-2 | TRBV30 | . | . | TGTGCCTGGATCGGGAAGGCCTTCTATGGCTACACCTTC | CAWIGKAFYGYTF
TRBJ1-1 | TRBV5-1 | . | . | TGCGCCAGCAGCTTGGGGGGCGGTAACACTGAAGCTTTCTTT | CASSLGGGNTEAFF
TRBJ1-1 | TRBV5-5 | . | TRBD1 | TGTGCCAGCAGCTTCTGGGACAGGGATAACACTGAAGCTTTCTTT | CASSFWDRDNTEAFF
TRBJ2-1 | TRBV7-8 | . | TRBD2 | TGTGCCAGCAGCCCCAGGACTAGCGGGAGTGATGAGCAGTTCTTC | CASSPRTSGSDEQFF
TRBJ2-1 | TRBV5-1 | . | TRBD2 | TGCGCCAGCAAGGCGGGAGGGCCGAACAATGAGCAGTTCTTC | CASKAGGPNNEQFF
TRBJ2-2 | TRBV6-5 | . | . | TGTGCCAGCATTCAGGTTAACACCGGGGAGCTGTTTTTT | CASIQVNTGELFF
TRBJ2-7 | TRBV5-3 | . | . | TGTGCCAGAAGCTTGTCAGGGGCCTACGAGCAGTACTTC | CARSLSGAYEQYF
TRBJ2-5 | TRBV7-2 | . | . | TGTGCCAGCAGCTTAGTGGGGGGAGGGGGGGAGACCCAGTACTTC | CASSLVGGGGETQYF
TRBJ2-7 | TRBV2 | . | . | TGTGCCAGCCGCGGACCCCGGCTGACTAGTGTCGGCGAGCAGTACTTC | CASRGPRLTSVGEQYF
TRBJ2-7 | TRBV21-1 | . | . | TGTGCCAGCAGCAAAGGAAGAGGACAGGGAAAAGATCTAGGCGAGCAGTACTTC | CASSKGRGQGKDLGEQYF
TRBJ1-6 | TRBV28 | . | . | TGTGCCAGCAGCCTGGACGGACTCTCTCTAGTCCACTTT | CASSLDGLSLVHF
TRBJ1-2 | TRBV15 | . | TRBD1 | TGTGCCACCAGCACTCGACAGGGGGCGAACTATGGCTACACCTTC | CATSTRQGANYGYTF
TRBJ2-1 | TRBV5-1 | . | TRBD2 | TGCGCCAGTAAGACTAGCGGGTCCTACAATGAGCAGTTCTTC | CASKTSGSYNEQFF
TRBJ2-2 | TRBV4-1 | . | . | TGCGCCCGCAGCCGGCAGGAGGGGGGGGCCGGGGAGCTGTTTTTT | CARSRQEGGAGELFF
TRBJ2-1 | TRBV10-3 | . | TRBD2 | TGTGCCATCAGTGGGACTAGCACCAATGAGCAGTTCTTC | CAISGTSTNEQFF
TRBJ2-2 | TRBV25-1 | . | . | TGTGCCAGCAGTGGCCTAGCGTTCGCGAACACCGGGGAGCTGTTTTTT | CASSGLAFANTGELFF
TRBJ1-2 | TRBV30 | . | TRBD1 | TGTGCCTGGAATAAAGGGGACAGGGGAGGCTACACCTTC | CAWNKGDRGGYTF
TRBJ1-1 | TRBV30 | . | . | TGTGCCTGGAGTGTGATTACAGGACGAGCTTTCTTT | CAWSVITGRAFF
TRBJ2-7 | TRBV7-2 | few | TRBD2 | TGTGCCAGCAGCTTCCAGGCTAGCGGGGGCGAGCAGTACTTC | CASSFQASGGEQYF
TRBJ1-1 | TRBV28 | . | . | TGTGCCAGCAGCTTACCTAAAAATGAAGCTTTCTTT | CASSLPKNEAFF
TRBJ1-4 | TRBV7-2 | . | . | TGTGCCAGCAGCTCGCGGCTTGGTGAAAAACTGTTTTTT | CASSSRLGEKLFF
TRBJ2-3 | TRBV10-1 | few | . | TGCGCCAGCAGGGACAGGGAGGGGACGCAGTATTTT | CASRDREGTQYF
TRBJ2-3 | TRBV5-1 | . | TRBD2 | TGCGCCAGCAGCTTGGCCGCTAGCGGGAGGGGGCAAGGTACGCAGTATTTT | CASSLAASGRGQGTQYF
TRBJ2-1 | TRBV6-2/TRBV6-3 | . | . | TGTGCCAGCAGTTACCCCACCGGGACAACCTACAATGAGCAGTTCTTC | CASSYPTGTTYNEQFF
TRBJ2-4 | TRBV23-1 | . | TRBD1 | TGCGCCAGCAGTCAATCCCCCCGGGACAGACGAGCCAAAAACATTCAGTACTTC | CASSQSPRDRRAKNIQYF
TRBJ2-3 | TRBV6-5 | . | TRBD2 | TGTGCCACGGGGGGGAGGGCGTACACAGATACGCAGTATTTT | CATGGRAYTDTQYF
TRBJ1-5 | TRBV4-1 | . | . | TGCGCCAGCAGCCAAGGAGTAAGCGCCCCCCAAAATCAGCTCCAGCATTTT | CASSQGVSAPQNQLQHF
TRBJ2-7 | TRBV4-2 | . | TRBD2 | TGTGCCAGCAGCCAAGAATCCCAGACTAGCGGGCGCCCCTACGAGCAGTACTTC | CASSQESQTSGRPYEQYF
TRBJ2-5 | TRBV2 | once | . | TGTGCCAGCAGTCGGATACAGGTCTCGGAGACCCAGTACTTC | CASSRIQVSETQYF
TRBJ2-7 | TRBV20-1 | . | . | TGCAGTGCTAGTTCTCGGTACCTTTCCTACGAGCAGTACTTC | CSASSRYLSYEQYF
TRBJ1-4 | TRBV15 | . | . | TGTGCCACCAGCCGGGGGACCCATTCGGGTGAAAAACTGTTTTTT | CATSRGTHSGEKLFF
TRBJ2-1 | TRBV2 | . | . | TGTGCCAGCAGTGAATCTCGGCGGGCGGGAGAGCAGTTCTTC | CASSESRRAGEQFF
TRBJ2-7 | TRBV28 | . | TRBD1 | TGTGCCAGCAAGTACAGGGGCTCCTACGAGCAGTACTTC | CASKYRGSYEQYF
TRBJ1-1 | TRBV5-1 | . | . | TGCGCCAGCAGCTATCTCCCCCTGGGAGGGATGAACACTGAAGCTTTCTTT | CASSYLPLGGMNTEAFF
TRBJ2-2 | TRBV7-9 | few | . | TGTGCCAGCAGCCCAAGGGGGACACCTAACACCGGGGAGCTGTTTTTT | CASSPRGTPNTGELFF
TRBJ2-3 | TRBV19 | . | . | TGTGCCAGTAGCCTAGCGCACACAGATACGCAGTATTTT | CASSLAHTDTQYF
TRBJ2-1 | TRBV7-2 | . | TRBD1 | TGTGCCAGCAGCTGGACAGGGAACAATGAGCAGTTCTTC | CASSWTGNNEQFF
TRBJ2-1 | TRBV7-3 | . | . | TGTGCCAGCAGCTTAATGGGAGACAGGTCTAGGAATGAGCAGTTCTTC | CASSLMGDRSRNEQFF
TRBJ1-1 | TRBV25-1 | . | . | TGTGCCAGCAGTGAATTAGGACATACAAGGGCTTTCTTT | CASSELGHTRAFF
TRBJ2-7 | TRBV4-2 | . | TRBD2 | TGTGCCAGCAGCCAAAGCACTAGCGGGAGCTACGAGCAGTACTTC | CASSQSTSGSYEQYF
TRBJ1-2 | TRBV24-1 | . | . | TGTGCCACCAGTGATACTCAGGGATTGGGAGGCTACACCTTC | CATSDTQGLGGYTF
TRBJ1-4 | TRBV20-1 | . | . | TGCAGTGCTAGTCCCGGTAATGAAAAACTGTTTTTT | CSASPGNEKLFF
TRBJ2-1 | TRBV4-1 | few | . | TGCGCCAGCAGCCAAGGCGGTCACAAGGTCTATGAGCAGTTCTTC | CASSQGGHKVYEQFF
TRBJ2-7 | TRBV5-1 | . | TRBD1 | TGCGCCAGCAGCTTGGCCGGGACAGGGGCCTCCTACGAGCAGTACTTC | CASSLAGTGASYEQYF
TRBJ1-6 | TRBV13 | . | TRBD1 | TGTGCCAGCAGCTGGGGGACAGCAAAAAGTTCACCCCTCCACTTT | CASSWGTAKSSPLHF
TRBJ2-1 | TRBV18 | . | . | TGTGCCAGCTCACAAGACTACTGGGAGCAGTTCTTC | CASSQDYWEQFF